Below, 22 T cell receptor beta chains from the same sample are listed, as sequenced in a study of T cells in women clearing cervical HPV infection. Clones were read by immunoSEQ multiplex PCR, and TCRdb kept only the in-frame ones, dropping some. There are tens of thousands of clones in the sample, with more than 9% held by the top ten. Input material: blood buffy coat. The receptor set was obtained from a woman aged 18-70 years with a cervical HPV16 infection that either progressed to CIN3+ or cleared (not recorded which).

As concerns this clone: The CDR3 goes on 3 residues after the read ends, and that part is filled in from the germline J gene. The V call is TRBV29-1, the J call TRBJ2-7; 11 nucleotides line up with TRBD2. Germline CDR1 SQVTM, CDR2 ANQGSEA. With 7 bases clipped from V and 2 bases from J, the junction kept 10 bases outside the gene matches. The CDR3 totals 15 residues. The part of the CDR3 DNA that was read is TGCAGCGCGATTGGGGCTAGCGGGAGGACCTACGAG. Translation gives CSAIGASGRTYE. In full, the CDR3 is CSAIGASGRTYEQYF.

About this clone: The read finishes 3 residues shy of the CDR3 end, and the germline J gene is used to complete it. The chain has TRBV9 and TRBJ2-2; TRBD1 is a possible D gene (5 bases). CDR1 and CDR2 (germline): SGDLS, YYNGEE. V shed 3 bases and J shed 1 base, with 7 bases lying between them. The CDR3 sequence is 14 residues long. CDR3 bases read: TGTGCCAGCAGCGCTCAGGGGAACACCGGGGAG. This translates into CASSAQGNTGE. From start to end, the CDR3 is CASSAQGNTGELFF.

Turning to this clone: The read falls 3 residues short of the CDR3 end, and the missing part is taken from the germline J gene. The chain recombines TRBV29-1 with TRBJ2-1; 10 positions agree with TRBD1. CDR1 SQVTM and CDR2 ANQGSEA come from the germline V gene. The CDR3 covers 13 residues. Trimming at V came to 1 base and at J to 6 bases, leaving 0 bases not matched to a gene. Incomplete CDR3 DNA: TGCAGCGTTGAAGGGACAGGGGGCAATGAG. Its protein product is CSVEGTGGNE. The full-length CDR3 reads as CSVEGTGGNEQFF.

A word on this clone: The read stops 3 residues short of the end of the CDR3; the missing end is completed from the germline J gene. This chain uses TRBV19 with TRBJ2-2, with TRBD1 identical over 9 bases. Germline CDR1 LNHDA, CDR2 SQIVND (reference sequence). This CDR3 region has 16 residues. J gave up 4 bases and V 4 bases, and 7 bases lay outside the gene matches. The CDR3 is CASSNLRTGVTGELFF. The covered CDR3 bases are TGTGCCAGTAGTAACCTGAGGACAGGGGTCACCGGGGAG.

Concerning this clone: The read ends 3 residues early relative to the CDR3; the germline J gene fills the gap. The rearrangement uses TRBV30 and TRBJ1-5, with 7 bases identical to TRBD1. There are 13 residues in the CDR3. CDR1 GTSNPN and CDR2 SVGIG come from the germline V gene (reference sequence). V shed 3 bases and J 6 bases; nucleotides not matched to a gene: 5. Incomplete CDR3 DNA: TGTGCCTGGAGCGCAACAGGGGTTCAGCCC. Its protein is CAWSATGVQP. The whole CDR3 is CAWSATGVQPQHF. The variable domain in full, with the rest retrieved from reference TRBV30 and TRBJ1-5, is SQTIHQWPATLVQPVGSPLSLECTVEGTSNPNLYWYRQAAGRGLQLLFYSVGIGQISSEVPQNLSASRPQDRQFILSSKKLLLSDSGFYLCAWSATGVQPQHFGDGTRLSIL.

Comments on this clone: The read finishes 3 residues shy of the CDR3 end, and the germline J gene is used to complete it. The chain uses TRBV9 and TRBJ2-3; the match to TRBD2 covers 7 bases. V lost 4 bases to trimming and J lost 0 bases; unmatched junction nucleotides: 8. This CDR3 has 16 amino acids. Germline values: CDR1 SGDLS, CDR2 YYNGEE. The sequenced part of the CDR3 DNA is TGTGCCAGCAGCTCCCGGGGGGTGAGGAGCACAGATACG. Amino acid sequence: CASSSRGVRSTDT. The full-length CDR3 reads as CASSSRGVRSTDTQYF.

With regard to this clone: The read gets to within 3 residues of the CDR3 end, and the germline J gene fills in the rest. V usage is TRBV5-1 and J usage is TRBJ1-6, with D hard to call. The V end was cut by 1 base, the J end by 0 bases, with 8 bases between. This CDR3 is built from 16 residues. CDR1 SGHRS and CDR2 YFSETQ come from the germline V gene. The covered CDR3 bases are TGCGCCAGCAGCTTGATGGCATTCTCCTATAATTCACCC. Protein sequence: CASSLMAFSYNSP. The whole CDR3 is CASSLMAFSYNSPLHF.

Of note for this clone: The sequenced fragment ends 3 residues before the CDR3 boundary, so the rest is inferred from the germline J gene. The V and J genes are TRBV19 and TRBJ1-1; a weak D match, TRBD1 (5 bases). CDR3 size: 14 residues. CDR1 is LNHDA and CDR2 is SQIVND in the germline V gene (reference sequence). This chain's CDR3 is CASSIDGGAGGAFF. CDR3 bases read: TGTGCCAGTAGTATAGATGGAGGGGCAGGTGGG. The variable domain in full, with the rest retrieved from reference TRBV19 and TRBJ1-1, is DGGITQSPKYLFRKEGQNVTLSCEQNLNHDAMYWYRQDPGQGLRLIYYSQIVNDFQKGDIAEGYSVSREKKESFPLTVTSAQKNPTAFYLCASSIDGGAGGAFFGQGTRLTVV.

Worth noting for this clone: The read halts 3 residues ahead of the CDR3 end, with the missing end drawn from the germline J gene. The V gene is TRBV19, the J gene TRBJ2-3, with 7 positions matching TRBD2. V lost 1 base to trimming and J lost 2 bases; unmatched junction nucleotides: 6. Germline V gene lookup returns CDR1 LNHDA and CDR2 SQIVND (reference sequence). This CDR3 region has 16 residues. The sequenced CDR3 bases are TGTGCCAGTAGTATAGGGAGCGGGGCAAACACAGATACG. Translation: CASSIGSGANTDT. The complete CDR3 reads CASSIGSGANTDTQYF.

In regard to this clone: The read halts 3 residues ahead of the CDR3 end, with the missing end drawn from the germline J gene. The rearrangement uses TRBV12-3 or TRBV12-4 and TRBJ2-2, with 8 bases that match TRBD1. The CDR3 runs to 14 residues. The V gene end was trimmed by 3 bases and the J gene end by 6 bases; junction bases not matched to a gene: 3. The part of the CDR3 DNA that was read is TGTGCCAGCAGTTTCTCACAGGGGGCCGGGGAG. It is translated as CASSFSQGAGE. The full CDR3 protein is CASSFSQGAGELFF.

Worth noting for this clone: Read sequence stops 3 residues before the CDR3 end, and the germline J gene provides the missing end. V usage is TRBV5-1 and J usage is TRBJ2-5, with D perhaps TRBD1 (6 bases). Germline loops: CDR1 SGHRS, CDR2 YFSETQ. Trimming left V 0 bases short and J 4 bases short, with 10 bases between. The CDR3 sequence is 14 residues long. This CDR3 reads CASSLGGLRETQYF. The CDR3 DNA, read in part, is TGCGCCAGCAGCTTGGGGGGGCTGAGAGAGACC.

The sequenced part of the CDR3 DNA is TGCAGTGGGGATAGCGTGGAATCAGATACG. Translated, it gives CSGDSVESDT. The full CDR3 sequence reads CSGDSVESDTQYF. The gene calls are TRBV20-1 and TRBJ2-3; D may be TRBD2 (5 bases). Read coverage stops 3 residues before the CDR3 terminus; the germline J gene supplies the remainder. Germline assignment: CDR1 DFQATT and CDR2 SNEGSKA (reference sequence). The CDR3 is made up of 13 amino acids. V was shortened by 7 bases and J by 4 bases, with 15 bases between the two germline ends.

The covered CDR3 bases are TGCAGTGCTACCGACAGGGCGAACACTGAA. This codes for CSATDRANTE. The full CDR3 is CSATDRANTEAFF. This chain links TRBV20-1 with TRBJ1-1, with 7 bases lining up with TRBD1. The read halts 3 residues ahead of the CDR3 end, with the missing end drawn from the germline J gene. The germline V gene encodes CDR1 DFQATT and CDR2 SNEGSKA (reference sequence). The V and J ends lost 4 bases and 1 base, in that order; junction bases with no gene match: 3. The CDR3 has 13 amino acids.

Concerning this clone: The CDR3 is cut off 3 residues early in the read; its end comes from the germline J gene. The J gene is TRBJ1-5, the V gene TRBV5-1; perhaps TRBD1 as D (6 bases). The CDR3 runs to 16 residues. The V gene lost 4 bases and the J gene lost 0 bases, with 14 bases spanning the gap. Germline values: CDR1 SGHRS, CDR2 YFSETQ. The part of the CDR3 DNA that was read is TGCGCCAGCAGCCGGGGGGGACACGATAGCAATCAGCCC. Amino acids: CASSRGGHDSNQP. The CDR3 reads in full as CASSRGGHDSNQPQHF.

Comments on this clone: The read stops 3 residues short of the end of the CDR3; the missing end is completed from the germline J gene. This chain uses TRBV18 with TRBJ2-7; 9 bases line up with TRBD2. This CDR3 is 15 amino acids long. The trim removed 4 bases at V and 2 bases at J, leaving 6 bases unmatched. The germline CDR1 and CDR2 sequences are KGHSH and LQKENI. CDR3: CASSRASGATYEQYF. CDR3 bases read: TGTGCCAGCTCACGGGCTAGCGGGGCTACCTACGAG. Supplemented by reference TRBV18 and TRBJ2-7, the full variable domain reads NAGVMQNPRHLVRRRGQEARLRCSPMKGHSHVYWYRQLPEEGLKFMVYLQKENIIDESGMPKERFSAEFPKEGPSILRIQQVVRGDSAAYFCASSRASGATYEQYFGPGTRLTVT.

This clone is labeled medium-sized based on frequency. The CDR3 end is not reached by the read, which stops 3 residues before it; the germline J gene fills it in. The chain combines TRBV20-1 with TRBJ2-3; D ambiguous. CDR3 length equals 14 residues. The germline V and J ends were trimmed by 4 bases and 5 bases, with 16 bases remaining between them. CDR1 and CDR2 from the germline V gene are DFQATT and SNEGSKA (reference sequence). Incomplete CDR3 DNA: TGCAGTGCTATCCCCTCCTTCCCGGGAGATACG. It is translated as CSAIPSFPGDT. The full CDR3 is CSAIPSFPGDTQYF.

Worth noting for this clone: The CDR3 extends 3 residues past the end of the read, so its final part is completed from the germline J gene. The V and J genes are TRBV29-1 and TRBJ2-1; tentative D call: TRBD2 (6 bases). Germline CDR1 and CDR2: SQVTM and ANQGSEA. V was trimmed by 3 bases and J by 4 bases, leaving 13 bases between them. This CDR3 spans 14 amino acids. Partial CDR3 DNA: TGCAGCGTTGAGCCTGGCGGGGATTACAATGAG. Protein sequence: CSVEPGGDYNE. The CDR3 as a whole reads CSVEPGGDYNEQFF.

With respect to this clone: The sequence runs out 3 residues before the end of the CDR3; the remainder is reconstructed from the germline J gene. This chain joins TRBV5-4 and TRBJ2-2; 11 positions match TRBD2. The germline CDR1 and CDR2 sequences are SGHNT and YYREEE (reference sequence). J was trimmed by 8 bases and V by 4 bases; bases with no gene match: 7. The CDR3 is made up of 15 amino acids. The CDR3 bases that were read are TGTGCCAGCAGCACCCCGACTAGCGGGATAGGGGAG. Protein product: CASSTPTSGIGE. In full, the CDR3 reads CASSTPTSGIGELFF. Full variable domain (outside the CDR3, taken from reference TRBV5-4 and TRBJ2-2): ETGVTQSPTHLIKTRGQQVTLRCSSQSGHNTVSWYQQALGQGPQFIFQYYREEENGRGNFPPRFSGLQFPNYSSELNVNALELDDSALYLCASSTPTSGIGELFFGEGSRLTVL.

To note about this clone: With the read ending 3 residues before the CDR3 end, the germline J gene is used to fill in that end. At the DNA level, this CDR3 is encoded by other sequences in the same sample as well. The chain employs TRBV18 and TRBJ1-6; perhaps TRBD1 as D (6 bases). The CDR3 has 13 amino acids. Trimming removed 3 bases at V and 8 bases at J, with 8 bases between. Germline V gene data show CDR1 as KGHSH and CDR2 as LQKENI. The CDR3 bases that were read are TGTGCCAGCTCACCTACAGGGTATTCACCC. Its protein is CASSPTGYSP. From start to end, the CDR3 is CASSPTGYSPLHF.

Remarks on this clone: The sequence runs out 3 residues before the end of the CDR3; the remainder is reconstructed from the germline J gene. The genes are TRBV19 and TRBJ2-3; the match to TRBD2 covers 16 bases. CDR3 size: 19 residues. Germline CDR1 is LNHDA and CDR2 is SQIVND (reference sequence). V lost 1 base and J lost 5; bases outside the gene matches: 9. The part of the CDR3 DNA that was read is TGTGCCAGTAGTATAGTAGGGACTAGCGGGAGGGCCGACGGAGATACG. It encodes CASSIVGTSGRADGDT. The whole CDR3 sequence is CASSIVGTSGRADGDTQYF.

CDR3 region: CASSHSAGGENEQFF. The sequenced CDR3 bases are TGCGCCAGCAGTCATTCGGCGGGAGGCGAGAATGAG. The V call is TRBV10-1, the J call TRBJ2-1; TRBD2 agrees at 8 bases. The read gets to within 3 residues of the CDR3 end, and the germline J gene fills in the rest. J gave up 7 bases and V 5 bases, and 10 bases lay outside the gene matches. Looked up from germline, CDR1 is WNHNN and CDR2 is SYGVQD (reference sequence). This CDR3 region has 15 residues.

About this clone itself: Coverage ceases 3 residues before the CDR3 finishes, and the germline J gene fills in the end. V usage is TRBV7-9 and J usage is TRBJ2-7, with D perhaps TRBD2 (6 bases). Germline-derived CDR1 and CDR2 are SEHNR and FQNEAQ (reference sequence). The CDR3 totals 15 residues. V lost 4 bases and J lost 4, with 17 bases in between. The CDR3 bases that were read are TGTGCCAGCAGCTCGGGCAGGGAAAGCGGGTACGAG. Translating gives CASSSGRESGYE. The full CDR3 protein reads CASSSGRESGYEQYF.